These T cell receptor beta chains were read from a single sample in a study of blood T cell repertoires in COVID-19. The repertoire was sequenced with immunoSEQ multiplex PCR; TCRdb's copy has only in-frame clones and lacks some. The sample lists 300,000 to 350,000 clones, 87% occurring once. Sequencing input: peripheral blood. Receptors originate from a woman aged 45-59 years with COVID-19, enrolled during active disease. Both conserved end residues are part of each CDR3. The order of the fields is D gene, V gene, clone size, J gene, CDR3 DNA, CDR3 protein. D genes are given only for firm matches. Clone size is stated in some rows and not others, as once, few, many or a class when expanded.

NA	TRBV9	NA	TRBJ2-5	TGTGCCAGCAGCGTAGCCGTCGGGGAGACCCAGTACTTC	CASSVAVGETQYF
TRBD1	TRBV5-5	NA	TRBJ2-2	TGTGCCAGCAGCTTGGGTGACAGGGTTCTTGTCGCCGGGGAGCTGTTTTTT	CASSLGDRVLVAGELFF
TRBD1	TRBV27	few	TRBJ1-6	TGTGCCAGCAGTTTCAGGGGGGCATCACCCCTCCACTTT	CASSFRGASPLHF
NA	TRBV29-1	NA	TRBJ2-1	TGCAGCGTTGGCAGCTCCTACAATGAGCAGTTCTTC	CSVGSSYNEQFF
TRBD1	TRBV7-9	NA	TRBJ1-1	TGTGCCAGCAGCTCGACAGGGAAAAACACTGAAGCTTTCTTT	CASSSTGKNTEAFF
NA	TRBV21-1	once	TRBJ1-2	TGTGCCAGCAGCAAAGGGGAGGGGTACCATGGCTACACCTTC	CASSKGEGYHGYTF
TRBD2	TRBV10-3	NA	TRBJ2-1	TGTGCCATCAGGGATAGCGGGAGGGCCAACAATGAGCAGTTCTTC	CAIRDSGRANNEQFF
TRBD1	TRBV5-1	NA	TRBJ2-2	TGCGCCAGCATCACCGGGACAGGGGTCACCGGGGAGCTGTTTTTT	CASITGTGVTGELFF
TRBD1	TRBV29-1	NA	TRBJ1-2	TGCAGCGTTTCGGACCTACAGGGGATCACTGGCTACACCTTC	CSVSDLQGITGYTF
TRBD2	TRBV5-1	NA	TRBJ2-1	TGCGCCAGCAGCCACGGGACTAGCGGGACAAATGAGCAGTTCTTC	CASSHGTSGTNEQFF
NA	TRBV6-5	NA	TRBJ1-4	TGTGCCAGCAGTTACCAAAACACGGGGGGAGGAAAAAAACTGTTTTTT	CASSYQNTGGGKKLFF
TRBD1	TRBV5-4	NA	TRBJ1-6	TGTGCCAGCAGATCCCGTCAGGGGGCAGGGAATTCACCCCTCCACTTT	CASRSRQGAGNSPLHF
NA	TRBV2	NA	TRBJ1-1	TGTGCCAGCAGTGCGGGCAGGGGGAACACTGAAGCTTTCTTT	CASSAGRGNTEAFF
NA	TRBV15	NA	TRBJ2-2	TGTGCCACCAGCAGATCGGACAGCGCGAACACCGGGGAGCTGTTTTTT	CATSRSDSANTGELFF
TRBD1	TRBV7-9	NA	TRBJ2-7	TGTGCCAGCAGCTTAGTAAAGGGGGCAAACGAGCAGTACTTC	CASSLVKGANEQYF
NA	TRBV9	once	TRBJ1-6	TGTGCCAGCAGCGTAGACGGACTCATGAATTCACCCCTCCACTTT	CASSVDGLMNSPLHF
NA	TRBV12-3/TRBV12-4	NA	TRBJ2-7	TGTGCCAGCAGTACCTTGGAGGGTAGCGAGCAGTACTTC	CASSTLEGSEQYF
NA	TRBV19	NA	TRBJ1-6	TGTGCCAGTACTCCGAGCTCCTATAATTCACCCCTCCACTTT	CASTPSSYNSPLHF
TRBD1	TRBV27	NA	TRBJ2-7	TGTGCCAGCAGTATACCCGGGACAGGGCACGGGGAGCAGTACTTC	CASSIPGTGHGEQYF
NA	TRBV2	NA	TRBJ2-1	TGTGCCAGCATTGAGGATCTGACTAACAATGAGCAGTTCTTC	CASIEDLTNNEQFF
NA	TRBV12-5	NA	TRBJ1-1	TGTGCTAGTGGTTTGACCCGGGCTCAGAGGGGGACTGAAGCTTTCTTT	CASGLTRAQRGTEAFF
TRBD2	TRBV19	NA	TRBJ2-1	TGTGCCAGTAGTAAGCTAGCGGGGAGCTCCTACAATGAGCAGTTCTTC	CASSKLAGSSYNEQFF
TRBD2	TRBV5-6	NA	TRBJ2-2	TGTGCCAGCAGCCCTACTAGCGGGAGGGTCACCGGGGAGCTGTTTTTT	CASSPTSGRVTGELFF
TRBD1	TRBV30	NA	TRBJ1-3	TGTGCCCGCAGACCACAGGGGGGTGGAAACACCATATATTTT	CARRPQGGGNTIYF
NA	TRBV29-1	NA	TRBJ2-1	TGCAGCGTTGAAGGCCTGCTACGGGATGAGCAGTTCTTC	CSVEGLLRDEQFF
TRBD1	TRBV18	NA	TRBJ1-2	TGTGCCAGCTCGCGGTCGACCGGGACAGGTACCAACCTTGGCTACACCTTC	CASSRSTGTGTNLGYTF
NA	TRBV5-4	NA	TRBJ2-5	TGTGCCAGCAGTTATGAGGAGACCCAGTACTTC	CASSYEETQYF
NA	TRBV3-1/TRBV3-2	few	TRBJ2-3	TGTGCCAGCAGCCGCCCGGGCACAGATACGCAGTATTTT	CASSRPGTDTQYF
TRBD1	TRBV7-2	NA	TRBJ2-2	TGTGCCAGCAGCTTAGTAAACTCCGGGACAGGGAACACCGGGGAGCTGTTTTTT	CASSLVNSGTGNTGELFF
NA	TRBV25-1	NA	TRBJ1-2	TGTGCCAGCAGTGAATCTTGGACAGCTTTTAACTATGGCTACACCTTC	CASSESWTAFNYGYTF
TRBD2	TRBV3-1/TRBV3-2	NA	TRBJ2-5	TGTGCCGTGGGACTAGTCGGGGAGACCCAGTACTTC	CAVGLVGETQYF
NA	TRBV5-6	NA	TRBJ1-5	TGTGCCAGCAGCTGGGGCGGCCGTAGCAATCAGCCCCAGCATTTT	CASSWGGRSNQPQHF
NA	TRBV30	NA	TRBJ1-2	TGTGCCTGGACTCACCCTCAGGGGAGGGATGGCTACACCTTC	CAWTHPQGRDGYTF
TRBD1	TRBV5-4	NA	TRBJ1-1	TGTGCCAGCAGCTTGCAGGGGGCGGGCACTGAAGCTTTCTTT	CASSLQGAGTEAFF
NA	TRBV7-8	NA	TRBJ2-7	TGTGCCAGCAGCTTAGGGGCTGTAGCGGAATCCTACGAGCAGTACTTC	CASSLGAVAESYEQYF
TRBD2	TRBV11-3	NA	TRBJ2-3	TGTGCCAGCAGCTTCGAAGCGGGAGGGGCTACAGATACGCAGTATTTT	CASSFEAGGATDTQYF
TRBD1	TRBV10-2	NA	TRBJ2-1	TGCGCCAGCAGTGAGTGGGGACAGGGGACATACAATGAGCAGTTCTTC	CASSEWGQGTYNEQFF
NA	TRBV19	NA	TRBJ1-4	TGTGCCAGTAGTATGCGGGGGGCTGTGGAAAAACTGTTTTTT	CASSMRGAVEKLFF
TRBD2	TRBV6-2/TRBV6-3	few	TRBJ2-1	TGTGCCAGCAGTTACTGGCTAGCGGGAGAAAATGACAATGAGCAGTTCTTC	CASSYWLAGENDNEQFF
TRBD1	TRBV3-1/TRBV3-2	NA	TRBJ1-1	TGTGCCAGCAGCAATACAGGGGGAGCTTTCTTT	CASSNTGGAFF
TRBD1	TRBV6-4	NA	TRBJ2-3	TGTGCCAGCAGTGACTCCCACAGGGGGCGCTCAGATACGCAGTATTTT	CASSDSHRGRSDTQYF
NA	TRBV19	NA	TRBJ2-7	TGTGCCAGTAGTATGTGGCAGACAGTTAACGAGCAGTACTTC	CASSMWQTVNEQYF
TRBD1	TRBV2	NA	TRBJ1-1	TGTGCCAGCAGGGAAGCTGTACAGGGGGCGCCCCGGGAGGTGAACACTGAAGCTTTCTTT	CASREAVQGAPREVNTEAFF
NA	TRBV7-2	NA	TRBJ2-1	TGTGCCAGCAGCTCCCCGGAGGGCCTTAATGAGCAGTTCTTC	CASSSPEGLNEQFF
NA	TRBV5-1	NA	TRBJ2-3	TGCGCCAGCAGCTTGGTAACTAGCACAGATACGCAGTATTTT	CASSLVTSTDTQYF
TRBD2	TRBV11-2	NA	TRBJ2-3	TGTGCCAGCAGCCCGGGGACTAGCGGGAGGTTGGCAGATACGCAGTATTTT	CASSPGTSGRLADTQYF
TRBD1	TRBV19	NA	TRBJ2-2	TGTGCCAGTAGACAACCGGGACAGAGCACCGGGGAGCTGTTTTTT	CASRQPGQSTGELFF
NA	TRBV5-8	NA	TRBJ2-2	TGTGCCAGCAGCCCACACCGGGAGCTGTTTTTT	CASSPHRELFF
NA	TRBV7-3	few	TRBJ2-6	TGTGCCAGCAGCTTAACGGGTTCCAGGTCTGGGGCCAACGTCCTGACTTTC	CASSLTGSRSGANVLTF
NA	TRBV29-1	NA	TRBJ2-2	TGCAGCGTTGAAGGGCTCTTTGGAGAAAGCACCGGGGAGCTGTTTTTT	CSVEGLFGESTGELFF
TRBD1	TRBV30	NA	TRBJ1-1	TGTGCCTGGGGGACAGGGGTCACTGAAGCTTTCTTT	CAWGTGVTEAFF
NA	TRBV6-5	few	TRBJ1-5	TGTGCCGAGGGCAGAGAAGATCAGCCCCAGCATTTT	CAEGREDQPQHF
NA	TRBV7-2	NA	TRBJ2-1	TGTGCCAGCAGCGCGCTCAACGGCCCGGGTTCAGGGAGGCGCAATGAGCAGTTCTTC	CASSALNGPGSGRRNEQFF
TRBD2	TRBV9	NA	TRBJ2-1	TGTGCCAGCAGCTTCCGGGAGGGGGTCTACAATGAGCAGTTCTTC	CASSFREGVYNEQFF
TRBD2	TRBV9	NA	TRBJ2-2	TGTGCCAGCACCAGACTGGCGGGAGCCGGGGAGCTGTTTTTT	CASTRLAGAGELFF
TRBD1	TRBV4-3	NA	TRBJ2-7	TGCGCCAGCAGCCTCTACAGGGGGGTTGGGTACGAGCAGTACTTC	CASSLYRGVGYEQYF
TRBD1	TRBV7-7	NA	TRBJ2-5	TGTGCCAGCAGCCTTTGGGACAGGGATACGGAGACCCAGTACTTC	CASSLWDRDTETQYF
TRBD2	TRBV14	NA	TRBJ2-2	TGTGCCAGCAGCCTCCGGACTAGCCCAGCCGGGGAGCTGTTTTTT	CASSLRTSPAGELFF
TRBD1	TRBV27	NA	TRBJ2-1	TGTGCCAGCGACCCCACAGGGACAGGGAATGAGCAGTTCTTC	CASDPTGTGNEQFF